These 23 T cell receptor beta chains came from one sample sequenced in a study of blood T cell repertoires in COVID-19. Sequencing used immunoSEQ multiplex PCR; TCRdb keeps in-frame clones, though not all of them. This table has around 450,000 clones, roughly 87% appearing once. Source material: PBMCs or T cells enriched from blood (not recorded which). The receptors come from a man aged 18 to 35 who had recovered from COVID-19.

CDR3 nucleotides: TGTGCCAGCAGTGAAGCGGGAGTTAACTATGGCTACACCTTC. It is translated as CASSEAGVNYGYTF. The chain joins TRBV6-1 to TRBJ1-2; D is ambiguous. Per the germline V gene, CDR1 is MNHNS and CDR2 is SASEGT. This CDR3 has 14 residues. The V and J ends lost 0 bases and 1 base respectively, with 6 bases between them.

The rearrangement uses TRBV27 and TRBJ2-3; a weak D match, TRBD1 (5 bases). The CDR3 runs to 14 residues. Trimming pared 3 bases from V and 4 bases from J, leaving 11 bases between. Germline CDR1 MNHEY, CDR2 SMNVEV (reference sequence). CDR3 sequence (DNA): TGTGCCAGCAGTTTTGGCAGGGTTGCAGATACGCAGTATTTT. Protein: CASSFGRVADTQYF.

This rearrangement joins TRBV12-5 to TRBJ1-4, with D possibly matching TRBD1 (5 bases). The CDR3 is 18 residues long. Germline CDR1 is LGHNT and CDR2 is FRNRAP. V lost 0 bases, J lost 1 base, and 15 bases lay in between. In nucleotides, the CDR3 is TGTGCTAGTGGTTTGGTCACCCCAGGGAGGCTAACTAATGAAAAACTGTTTTTT. Its translation: CASGLVTPGRLTNEKLFF.

The rearrangement uses TRBV27 and TRBJ2-1, with 9 bases identical to TRBD2. The CDR3 has 16 amino acids. CDR1 is MNHEY, CDR2 SMNVEV, per germline (reference sequence). V trimming: 7 bases; J trimming: 8 bases; junction bases outside the gene matches: 15. The CDR3 reads CASTDLGLAGGDEQFF. The CDR3 DNA is TGTGCCAGCACCGACTTGGGACTAGCAGGTGGGGATGAGCAGTTCTTC.

V and J are TRBV10-3 and TRBJ2-1; 14 positions match TRBD2. Germline values: CDR1 ENHRY, CDR2 SYGVKD. Trimming cost V 2 bases and J 7 bases; bases outside gene matches: 10. This CDR3 region has 18 residues. The DNA for the CDR3 is TGTGCCATCAGTGAGACGACGACTAGCGGGAGGGCCTGGAATGAGCAGTTCTTC. It is translated as CAISETTTSGRAWNEQFF.

This chain links TRBV9 with TRBJ2-5, with unresolved D. The germline CDR1 and CDR2 sequences are SGDLS and YYNGEE. The length of the CDR3 is 14 residues. V gave up 0 bases and J gave up 7 bases, with 13 bases separating them. The CDR3 is CASSVGREAGTQYF. As DNA, the CDR3 is TGTGCCAGCAGCGTAGGTCGAGAAGCTGGGACCCAGTACTTC.

V and J are TRBV7-9 and TRBJ2-5; possible D gene TRBD1, 7 bases. The CDR3 extends over 14 amino acids. Germline CDR1 and CDR2: SEHNR and FQNEAQ (reference sequence). The V gene lost 5 bases and the J gene lost 4 bases, with 14 bases spanning the gap. The CDR3, as DNA: TGTGCCAGCAGCCAGGCAGGGGGGACAGAGACCCAGTACTTC. It is translated as CASSQAGGTETQYF.

Here the CDR3 reads CASSQPKSGPEAFF. The CDR3 DNA reads as TGTGCCAGCAGCCAACCTAAATCAGGGCCTGAAGCTTTCTTT. The V call is TRBV3-1 (or the pseudogene TRBV3-2), the J call TRBJ1-1, with D possibly matching TRBD1 (5 bases). Per germline, CDR1 LGHDT and CDR2 YNNKEL (reference sequence). Between the trimmed V and J ends, which lost 2 bases and 6 bases, there was a span of 13 bases. The CDR3 runs 14 residues.

The chain couples TRBV30 to TRBJ1-1; maybe TRBD1 (5 bases). CDR3 size: 15 residues. V lost 1 base, J lost 10 bases, and 22 bases lay in between. Germline V lookup: CDR1 GTSNPN, CDR2 SVGIG (reference sequence). The CDR3 here is CAWSAKLDSSEGAFF. CDR3 coding DNA: TGTGCCTGGAGTGCGAAACTCGACAGCTCAGAAGGAGCTTTCTTT. Full variable domain (missing parts from reference TRBV30 and TRBJ1-1): SQTIHQWPATLVQPVGSPLSLECTVEGTSNPNLYWYRQAAGRGLQLLFYSVGIGQISSEVPQNLSASRPQDRQFILSSKKLLLSDSGFYLCAWSAKLDSSEGAFFGQGTRLTVV.

The rearrangement joins TRBV5-3 to TRBJ1-2, with D uncertain. TRBV5-3 is an ORF; its function is uncertain. The ends were cut back, 1 base at V and 2 bases at J, with 12 bases in the middle. The CDR3 has 15 residues. Here the CDR3 reads CARSLPSSRNYGYTF. The CDR3 bases are TGTGCCAGAAGCTTGCCCAGTTCCCGCAACTATGGCTACACCTTC.

The chain has TRBV5-5 and TRBJ2-1; D is perhaps TRBD2 (5 bases). Per germline, CDR1 SGHKS and CDR2 YYEKEE (reference sequence). Trimming pared 0 bases from V and 1 base from J, leaving 11 bases between. The CDR3 is made up of 16 amino acids. The CDR3 DNA follows: TGTGCCAGCAGCTTGGTTGCGGGCCGTTCCTACAATGAGCAGTTCTTC. Translated: CASSLVAGRSYNEQFF.

The chain is built from TRBV10-2 and TRBJ1-5, with D hard to call. CDR3 length: 14 residues. Trimming left V 4 bases short and J 0 bases short, with 7 bases between. Looked up from germline, CDR1 is WSHSY and CDR2 is SAAADI. CDR3 nucleotide sequence: TGCGCCAGCAGTGGTCAGAATAGCAATCAGCCCCAGCATTTT. It is translated as CASSGQNSNQPQHF.

The V call is TRBV6-8, the J call TRBJ2-5, with 10 bases matching TRBD2. V shed 2 bases and J 7 bases; nucleotides not matched to a gene: 10. The CDR3 contains 16 residues. Germline CDR1 is MNHGY and CDR2 is SAAAGT. DNA for the CDR3: TGTGCCAGCAGTTACCTAGCGGGAGACGGTGACGGGACCCAGTACTTC. Residues: CASSYLAGDGDGTQYF.

The CDR3 nucleotides are TGTGCCAGCAGTGAATATGTAGAGTTCGGCTCTGGAAACACCATATATTTT. This gives the protein CASSEYVEFGSGNTIYF. The chain links TRBV25-1 to TRBJ1-3, with D unclear. Trimming removed 0 bases at V and 0 bases at J, with 12 bases between. The CDR3 sequence is 17 residues long. Germline CDR1 MGHDK, CDR2 SYGVNS.

The chain couples TRBV5-5 to TRBJ1-1; D call uncertain. This CDR3 has 15 residues. Germline values: CDR1 SGHKS, CDR2 YYEKEE (reference sequence). Between the trimmed V and J ends, which lost 4 bases and 1 base, there was a span of 14 bases. DNA of the CDR3: TGTGCCAGCAGCCGTCCCCAAGGAGAGAACACTGAAGCTTTCTTT. Translation gives CASSRPQGENTEAFF.

CDR3 in DNA: TGTGCCAGCAGCGATACTAGCGGGTCGTACAATGAGCAGTTCTTC. Protein sequence: CASSDTSGSYNEQFF. The chain is built from TRBV9 and TRBJ2-1; 9 bases align to TRBD2. Germline V gene lookup returns CDR1 SGDLS and CDR2 YYNGEE. The CDR3 extends over 15 amino acids. After removal of 3 bases from V and 4 bases from J, the junction contained 5 bases not matched to a gene.

This chain uses TRBV27 with TRBJ2-2; the match to TRBD2 covers 7 bases. V shed 3 bases, J shed 7 bases, and the junction held 11 bases outside the gene matches. Looked up from germline, CDR1 is MNHEY and CDR2 is SMNVEV (reference sequence). CDR3 length: 16 residues. The CDR3 here is CASSFKERDLVGELFF. CDR3 DNA: TGTGCCAGCAGTTTTAAGGAGCGGGATCTTGTCGGGGAGCTGTTTTTT.

This clone was observed at least ten times. The identical CDR3 is also encoded by other nucleotide sequences in the sample. The chain employs TRBV2 and TRBJ2-2, with D uncertain. The CDR3 is made up of 14 amino acids. Deletions cut 6 bases from V and 0 bases from J, with 8 bases between. CDR1 is SNHLY and CDR2 is FYNNEI in the germline V gene. CDR3 amino acids: CASREQANTGELFF. The CDR3 coding sequence is TGTGCCAGCAGGGAGCAAGCGAACACCGGGGAGCTGTTTTTT.

V gene TRBV29-1 combines with J gene TRBJ2-5; TRBD1 agrees at 7 bases. Germline-derived CDR1 and CDR2 are SQVTM and ANQGSEA. CDR3 length: 12 amino acids. V dropped 4 bases and J dropped 5; count of bases not matched to a gene: 4. CDR3 nucleotide sequence: TGCAGCGTTGTAGACAGGGCCGAGACCCAGTACTTC. This codes for CSVVDRAETQYF.

The chain combines TRBV9 with TRBJ1-2, with D maybe TRBD1 (6 bases). V lost 0 bases and J lost 4, with 7 bases in between. The CDR3 has 13 amino acids. In germline, CDR1 is SGDLS, CDR2 YYNGEE. CDR3 in amino acids: CASSVGRGYGYTF. The CDR3 nucleotides read TGTGCCAGCAGCGTAGGCAGGGGCTATGGCTACACCTTC. The complete variable domain, with remaining parts taken from reference TRBV9 and TRBJ1-2, reads DSGVTQTPKHLITATGQRVTLRCSPRSGDLSVYWYQQSLDQGLQFLIQYYNGEERAKGNILERFSAQQFPDLHSELNLSSLELGDSALYFCASSVGRGYGYTFGSGTRLTVV.

V usage is TRBV3-1 (or the pseudogene TRBV3-2) and J usage is TRBJ2-1, with 12 bases identical to TRBD2. The germline V gene encodes CDR1 LGHDT and CDR2 YNNKEL (reference sequence). J gave up 8 bases and V 1 base, and 9 bases lay outside the gene matches. The CDR3 is made up of 17 amino acids. CDR3 sequence reads: CASSQVILAGGGDEQFF. In DNA, the CDR3 is TGTGCCAGCAGCCAAGTTATACTAGCGGGAGGAGGTGATGAGCAGTTCTTC.

This rearrangement joins TRBV11-2 to TRBJ2-7; the D is unclear. CDR3 length: 14 residues. Per germline, CDR1 SGHAT and CDR2 FQNNGV. The V end was cut by 0 bases, the J end by 3 bases, with 9 bases between. CDR3 loop: CASSLDRIFYEQYF. As DNA, the CDR3 is TGTGCCAGCAGCTTAGATCGTATCTTCTACGAGCAGTACTTC.

The V call is TRBV30, the J call TRBJ1-1; TRBD1 matches at 8 bases. V trimming: 1 base; J trimming: 10 bases; junction bases outside the gene matches: 8. The length of the CDR3 is 13 residues. Germline CDR1 is GTSNPN and CDR2 is SVGIG (reference sequence). The CDR3 loop is CAWSAQGARGAFF. The CDR3 nucleotides read TGTGCCTGGAGTGCTCAGGGGGCGCGTGGAGCTTTCTTT.